This T cell receptor (beta chain) is drawn from a study of cytomegalovirus exposure and HLA in healthy donors. Study-wide context: There were approximately 81 million unique TCRs (from HLA-typed donors) in an early data release.

The CDR3 has 14 residues. Germline V gene lookup returns CDR1 MNHEY and CDR2 SVGAGI. J was trimmed by 7 bases and V by 2 bases; bases with no gene match: 7. Study-wide findings and caveats: DRB1 had the most TCR associations and HLA-C the fewest, a later analysis found, with rates varying by HLA locus.

As concerns this clone: Its antigen is unidentified.

The PCR had 60 Vbeta and 13 Jbeta primers. The data were produced by immunoSEQ multiplex PCR, yet TCRdb's version contains in-frame clones alone and is incomplete. The repertoire shows 55,000 to 75,000 clones; the top ten hold 3.5% to 4.5%. The sequenced material came from PBMCs. This sequence joins TRBV6-5 and TRBJ1-2; 7 bases match TRBD1. The clonotype was recovered from a male donor in good health and CMV-seronegative. In DNA, the CDR3 is TGTGCCAGCAGTTACGACTACAGGGGAGGTGGCTACACCTTC. It specifies CASSYDYRGGGYTF.